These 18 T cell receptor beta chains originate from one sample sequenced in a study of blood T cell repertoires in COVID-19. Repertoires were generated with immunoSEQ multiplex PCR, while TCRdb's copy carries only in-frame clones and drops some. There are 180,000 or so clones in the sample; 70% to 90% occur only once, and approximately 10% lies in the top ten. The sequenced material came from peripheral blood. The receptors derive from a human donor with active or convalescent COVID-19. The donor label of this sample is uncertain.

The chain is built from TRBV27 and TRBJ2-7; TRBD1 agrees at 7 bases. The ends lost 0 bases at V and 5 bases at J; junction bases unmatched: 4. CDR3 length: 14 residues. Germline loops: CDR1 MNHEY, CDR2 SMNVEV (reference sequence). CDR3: CASSLSSTGDEQYF. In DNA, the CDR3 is TGTGCCAGCAGTTTATCATCAACAGGGGACGAGCAGTACTTC.

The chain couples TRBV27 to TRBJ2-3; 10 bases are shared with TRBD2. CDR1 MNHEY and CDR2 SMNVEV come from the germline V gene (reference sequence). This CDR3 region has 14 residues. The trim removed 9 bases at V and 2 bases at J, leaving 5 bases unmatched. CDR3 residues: CASCSGGNTDTQYF. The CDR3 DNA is TGTGCCAGTTGTAGCGGGGGGAACACAGATACGCAGTATTTT.

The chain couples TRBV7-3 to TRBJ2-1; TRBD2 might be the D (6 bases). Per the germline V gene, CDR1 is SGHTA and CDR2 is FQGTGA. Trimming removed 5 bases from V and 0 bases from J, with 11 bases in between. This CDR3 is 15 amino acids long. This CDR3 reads CASSPRLGSYNEQFF. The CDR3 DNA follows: TGTGCCAGCAGCCCCCGACTAGGCTCCTACAATGAGCAGTTCTTC.

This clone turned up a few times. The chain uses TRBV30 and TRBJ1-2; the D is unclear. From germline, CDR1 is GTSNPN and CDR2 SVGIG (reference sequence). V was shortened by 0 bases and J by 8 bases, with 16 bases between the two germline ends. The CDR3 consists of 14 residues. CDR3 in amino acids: CAWSVWQGALGYTF. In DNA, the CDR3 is TGTGCCTGGAGTGTCTGGCAAGGAGCCTTGGGCTACACCTTC.

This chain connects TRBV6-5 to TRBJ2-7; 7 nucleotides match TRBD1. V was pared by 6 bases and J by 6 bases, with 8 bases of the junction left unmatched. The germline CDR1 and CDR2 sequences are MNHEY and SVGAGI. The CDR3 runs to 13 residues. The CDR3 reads CASRSGQAGEQYF. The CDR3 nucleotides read TGTGCCAGCAGATCCGGACAGGCAGGCGAGCAGTACTTC.

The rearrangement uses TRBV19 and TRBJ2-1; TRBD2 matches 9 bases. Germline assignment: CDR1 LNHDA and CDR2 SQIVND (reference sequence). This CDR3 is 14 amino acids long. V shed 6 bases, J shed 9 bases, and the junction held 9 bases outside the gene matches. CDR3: CASRRGGGAGEQFF. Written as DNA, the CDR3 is TGTGCCAGTAGGAGGGGCGGGGGGGCCGGTGAGCAGTTCTTC.

Written as DNA, the CDR3 is TGTGCCAGCAGCTTGAGGCTAGCGGGAGCAGGTGAGCAGTTCTTC. Translation: CASSLRLAGAGEQFF. The chain has TRBV5-4 and TRBJ2-1; 10 nucleotides agree with TRBD2. CDR1 and CDR2 (germline): SGHNT, YYREEE (reference sequence). V gave up 1 base and J gave up 9 bases; unmatched junction bases: 7. The CDR3 is made up of 15 amino acids.

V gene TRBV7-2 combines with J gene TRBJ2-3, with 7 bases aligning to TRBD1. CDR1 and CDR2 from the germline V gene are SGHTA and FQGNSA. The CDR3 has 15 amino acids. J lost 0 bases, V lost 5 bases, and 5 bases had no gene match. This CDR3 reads CASSDDRVSTDTQYF. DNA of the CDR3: TGTGCCAGCAGCGACGACAGGGTTAGCACAGATACGCAGTATTTT.

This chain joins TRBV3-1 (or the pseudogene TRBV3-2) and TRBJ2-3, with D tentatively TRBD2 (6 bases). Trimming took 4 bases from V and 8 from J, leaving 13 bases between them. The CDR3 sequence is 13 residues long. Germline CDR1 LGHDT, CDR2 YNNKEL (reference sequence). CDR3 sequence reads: CASSPGSGGTQYF. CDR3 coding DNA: TGTGCCAGCAGCCCCGGATCCGGGGGTACGCAGTATTTT.

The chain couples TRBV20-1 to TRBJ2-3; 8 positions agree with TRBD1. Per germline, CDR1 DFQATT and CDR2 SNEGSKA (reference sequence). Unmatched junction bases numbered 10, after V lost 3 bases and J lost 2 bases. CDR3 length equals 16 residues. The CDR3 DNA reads TGCAGTGCTAGTAAACCGCAGGGGGCCCTCACAGATACGCAGTATTTT. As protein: CSASKPQGALTDTQYF.

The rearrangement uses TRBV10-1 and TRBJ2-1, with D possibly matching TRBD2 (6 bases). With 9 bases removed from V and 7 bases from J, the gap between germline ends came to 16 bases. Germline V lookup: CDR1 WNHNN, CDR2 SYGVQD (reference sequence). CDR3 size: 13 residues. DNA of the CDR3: TGCGCCAGTAGCGAGGGGAGGCTTAATGAGCAGTTCTTC. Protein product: CASSEGRLNEQFF.

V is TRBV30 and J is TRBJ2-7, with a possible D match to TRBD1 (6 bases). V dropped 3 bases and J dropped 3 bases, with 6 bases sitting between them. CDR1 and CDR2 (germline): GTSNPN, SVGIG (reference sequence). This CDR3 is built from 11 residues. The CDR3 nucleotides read TGTGCCTGGAGACAGGGCTACGAGCAGTACTTC. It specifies CAWRQGYEQYF.

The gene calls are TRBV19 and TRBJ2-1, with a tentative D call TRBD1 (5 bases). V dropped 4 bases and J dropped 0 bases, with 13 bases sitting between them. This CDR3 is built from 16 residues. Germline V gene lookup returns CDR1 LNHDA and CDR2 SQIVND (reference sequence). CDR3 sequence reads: CASSRRQLRSYNEQFF. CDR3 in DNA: TGTGCCAGTAGTAGGAGACAGTTACGCTCCTACAATGAGCAGTTCTTC.

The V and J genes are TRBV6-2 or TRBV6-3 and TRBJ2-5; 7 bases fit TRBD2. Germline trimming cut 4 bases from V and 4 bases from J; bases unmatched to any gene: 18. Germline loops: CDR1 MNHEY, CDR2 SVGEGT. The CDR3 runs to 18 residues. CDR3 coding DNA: TGTGCCAGCAGTTCGGGGCGAAGCGGGGTTCCGAGGGGAGAGACCCAGTACTTC. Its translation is CASSSGRSGVPRGETQYF.

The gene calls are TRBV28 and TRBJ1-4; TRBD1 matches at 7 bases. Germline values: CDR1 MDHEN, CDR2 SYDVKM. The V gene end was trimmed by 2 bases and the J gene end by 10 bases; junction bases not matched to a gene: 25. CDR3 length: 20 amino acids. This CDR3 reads CASSLRPSLTGSGLYRKLFF. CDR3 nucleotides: TGTGCCAGCAGTTTACGCCCGTCATTGACAGGGAGTGGGCTTTATAGAAAACTGTTTTTT.

Here the CDR3 reads CASSLADNYGYTF. CDR3 in DNA: TGTGCCAGCTCACTTGCGGATAACTATGGCTACACCTTC. The chain joins TRBV18 to TRBJ1-2; D gene ambiguous. This CDR3 has 13 amino acids. CDR1 KGHSH and CDR2 LQKENI come from the germline V gene. Trimming took 4 bases from V and 1 from J, leaving 7 bases between them.

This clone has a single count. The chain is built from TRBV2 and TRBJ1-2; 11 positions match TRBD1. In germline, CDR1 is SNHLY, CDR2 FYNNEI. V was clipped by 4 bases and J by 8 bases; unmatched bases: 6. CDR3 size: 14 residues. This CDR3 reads CASSGDRTGGGYTF. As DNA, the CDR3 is TGTGCCAGCAGTGGTGACCGGACAGGGGGCGGCTACACCTTC.

This chain's CDR3 is CASSLGDRVSPLHF. The CDR3 DNA follows: TGTGCCAGCAGCTTAGGGGACAGGGTTTCACCCCTCCACTTT. The rearrangement links TRBV7-2 to TRBJ1-6; 9 bases fit TRBD1. Trimming removed 1 base from V and 9 bases from J; junction bases left unmatched: 1. This CDR3 is 14 amino acids long. CDR1 is SGHTA, CDR2 FQGNSA, per germline.